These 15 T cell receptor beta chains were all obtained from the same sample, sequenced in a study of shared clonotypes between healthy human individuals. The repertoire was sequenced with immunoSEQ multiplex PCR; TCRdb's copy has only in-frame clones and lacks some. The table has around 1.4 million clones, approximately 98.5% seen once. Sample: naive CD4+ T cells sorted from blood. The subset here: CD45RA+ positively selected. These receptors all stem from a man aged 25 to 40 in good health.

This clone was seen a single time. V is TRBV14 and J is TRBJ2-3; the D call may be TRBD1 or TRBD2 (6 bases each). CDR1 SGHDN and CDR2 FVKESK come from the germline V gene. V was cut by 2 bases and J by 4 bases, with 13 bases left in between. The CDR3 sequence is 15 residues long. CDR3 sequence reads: CASSQPGGDSDTQYF. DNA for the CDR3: TGTGCCAGCAGCCAACCCGGGGGCGACTCAGATACGCAGTATTTT.

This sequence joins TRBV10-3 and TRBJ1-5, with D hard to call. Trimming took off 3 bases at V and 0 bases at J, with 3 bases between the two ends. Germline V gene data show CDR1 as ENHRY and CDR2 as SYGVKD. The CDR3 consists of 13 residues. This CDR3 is CAISDYSNQPQHF. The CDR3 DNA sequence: TGTGCCATCAGTGACTATAGCAATCAGCCCCAGCATTTT.

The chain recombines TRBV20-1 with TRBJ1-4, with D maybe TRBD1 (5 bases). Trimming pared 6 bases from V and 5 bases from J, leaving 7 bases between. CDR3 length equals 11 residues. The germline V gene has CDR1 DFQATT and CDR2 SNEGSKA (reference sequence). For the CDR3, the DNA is TGCAGTGCAGCAGGGAATGAAAAACTGTTTTTT. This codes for CSAAGNEKLFF.

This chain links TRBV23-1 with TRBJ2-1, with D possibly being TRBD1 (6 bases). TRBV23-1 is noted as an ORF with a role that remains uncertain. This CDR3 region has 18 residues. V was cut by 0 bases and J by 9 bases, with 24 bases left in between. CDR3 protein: CASSQSLQGQISKGEQFF. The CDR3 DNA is TGCGCCAGCAGTCAATCCCTCCAGGGGCAGATCAGCAAGGGTGAGCAGTTCTTC.

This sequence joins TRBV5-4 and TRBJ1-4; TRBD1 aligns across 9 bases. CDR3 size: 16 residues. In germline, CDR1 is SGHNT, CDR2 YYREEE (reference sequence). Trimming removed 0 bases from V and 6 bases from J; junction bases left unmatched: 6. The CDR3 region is CASSLGPGQGDEKLFF. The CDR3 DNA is TGTGCCAGCAGCTTGGGGCCGGGACAGGGAGATGAAAAACTGTTTTTT.

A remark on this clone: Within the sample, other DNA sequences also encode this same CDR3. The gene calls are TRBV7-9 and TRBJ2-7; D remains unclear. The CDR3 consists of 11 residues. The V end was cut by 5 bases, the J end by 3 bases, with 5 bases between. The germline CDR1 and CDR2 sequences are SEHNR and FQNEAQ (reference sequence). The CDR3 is CASSRSYEQYF. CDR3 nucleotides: TGTGCCAGCAGCCGCAGCTACGAGCAGTACTTC.

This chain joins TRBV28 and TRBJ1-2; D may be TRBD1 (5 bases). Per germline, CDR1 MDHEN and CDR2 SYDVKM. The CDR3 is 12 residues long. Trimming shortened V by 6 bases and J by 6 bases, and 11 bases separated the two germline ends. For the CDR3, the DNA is TGTGCCAGCAGCCGGAGGGGACATGGCTACACCTTC. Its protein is CASSRRGHGYTF.

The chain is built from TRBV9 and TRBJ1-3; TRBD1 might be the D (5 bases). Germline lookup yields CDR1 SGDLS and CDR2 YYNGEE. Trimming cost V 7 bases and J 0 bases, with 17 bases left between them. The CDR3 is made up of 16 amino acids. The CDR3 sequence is CASAVGRVFSGNTIYF. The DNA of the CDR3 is TGTGCCAGCGCGGTGGGCAGGGTGTTCTCTGGAAACACCATATATTTT.

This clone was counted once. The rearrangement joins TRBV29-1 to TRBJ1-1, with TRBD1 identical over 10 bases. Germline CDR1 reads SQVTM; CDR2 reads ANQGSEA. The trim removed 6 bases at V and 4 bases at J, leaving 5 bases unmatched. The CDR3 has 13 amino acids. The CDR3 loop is CSVEDRGSTEAFF. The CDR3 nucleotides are TGCAGCGTGGAGGACAGGGGGAGCACTGAAGCTTTCTTT.

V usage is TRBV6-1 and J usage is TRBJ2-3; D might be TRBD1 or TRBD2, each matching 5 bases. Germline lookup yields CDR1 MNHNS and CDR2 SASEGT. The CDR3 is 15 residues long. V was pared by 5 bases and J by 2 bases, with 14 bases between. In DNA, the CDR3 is TGTGCCAGCAGTACCGGGACCGCGCCCACAGATACGCAGTATTTT. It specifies CASSTGTAPTDTQYF.

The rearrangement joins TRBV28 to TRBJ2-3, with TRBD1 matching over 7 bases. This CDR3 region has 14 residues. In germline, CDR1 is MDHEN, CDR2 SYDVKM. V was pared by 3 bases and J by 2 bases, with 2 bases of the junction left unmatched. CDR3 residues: CASSLTGPTDTQYF. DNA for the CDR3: TGTGCCAGCAGTTTGACAGGGCCCACAGATACGCAGTATTTT.

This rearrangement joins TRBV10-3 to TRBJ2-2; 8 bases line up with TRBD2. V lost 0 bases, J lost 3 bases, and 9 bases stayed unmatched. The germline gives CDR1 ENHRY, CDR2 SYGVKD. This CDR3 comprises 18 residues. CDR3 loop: CAISESGGLAGDTGELFF. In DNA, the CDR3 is TGTGCCATCAGTGAGTCGGGCGGTCTAGCGGGTGACACCGGGGAGCTGTTTTTT.

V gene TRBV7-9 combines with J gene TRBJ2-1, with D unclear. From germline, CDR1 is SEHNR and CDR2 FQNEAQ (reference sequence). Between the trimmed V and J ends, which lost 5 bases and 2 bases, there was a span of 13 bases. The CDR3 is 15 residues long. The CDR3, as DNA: TGTGCCAGCAGCCCATTCGGCCTGACCTACAATGAGCAGTTCTTC. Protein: CASSPFGLTYNEQFF.

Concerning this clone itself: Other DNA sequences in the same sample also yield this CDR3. The CDR3 region has the DNA TGTGCCAGCAGCTTTGGACTAGCGGGGACCTACGAGCAGTACTTC. Translation gives CASSFGLAGTYEQYF. The chain carries TRBV28 and TRBJ2-7, with 12 bases matching TRBD2. This CDR3 region has 15 residues. Losses at the gene ends were 6 bases for V and 2 bases for J; bases not matched to a gene: 5. Per germline, CDR1 MDHEN and CDR2 SYDVKM. Full variable domain (rest looked up from reference TRBV28 and TRBJ2-7): DVKVTQSSRYLVKRTGEKVFLECVQDMDHENMFWYRQDPGLGLRLIYFSYDVKMKEKGDIPEGYSVSREKKERFSLILESASTNQTSMYLCASSFGLAGTYEQYFGPGTRLTVT.

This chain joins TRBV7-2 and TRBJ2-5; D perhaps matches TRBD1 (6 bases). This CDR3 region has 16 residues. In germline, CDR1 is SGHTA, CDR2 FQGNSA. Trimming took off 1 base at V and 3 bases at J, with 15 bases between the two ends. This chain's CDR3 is CASSLETRTAKETQYF. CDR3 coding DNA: TGTGCCAGCAGCTTAGAAACCAGGACAGCCAAAGAGACCCAGTACTTC.